What follows are 13 T cell receptor beta chains derived from one specimen sequenced in a study of OX40 agonist ivuxolimab in advanced cancers. Receptors were amplified or captured by the immunoSEQ multiplex PCR assay. The table was pulled from immuneACCESS by TCRdb, which kept in-frame rearrangements only. Such tables lose some clones; where checked, under half of the loss comes from unresolved V genes, and the rest has no known cause. A total of more than 75,000 clones appear in this sample, roughly nine tenths of them only once. Of the sample, over 0.75% falls within the top ten clones. The starting material was CD4+ or CD8+ T cells sorted from blood, obtained in a trial of the OX40 agonist ivuxolimab. The origin of the receptors is an adult with an advanced solid tumor such as melanoma, head and neck, liver or kidney cancer.

The chain is built from TRBV19 and TRBJ2-5; D unresolved. Germline V CDR1 and CDR2: LNHDA, SQIVND (reference sequence). V dropped 4 bases and J dropped 7 bases, with 7 bases sitting between them. This CDR3 is 11 amino acids long. In DNA form, the CDR3 reads TGTGCCAGTAGTACTCTGGGGACCCAGTACTTC. Its protein product is CASSTLGTQYF.

This chain connects TRBV5-1 to TRBJ2-1; TRBD1 agrees at 8 bases. The CDR3 has 14 residues. Germline V gene data show CDR1 as SGHRS and CDR2 as YFSETQ. V trimming: 0 bases; J trimming: 7 bases; junction bases outside the gene matches: 3. This chain's CDR3 is CASSLGDRNNEQFF. As DNA, the CDR3 is TGCGCCAGCAGCTTGGGGGACAGGAATAATGAGCAGTTCTTC.

The chain combines TRBV19 with TRBJ2-6; D could derive from TRBD1 or TRBD2 (6 bases each). The CDR3 has 17 amino acids. The germline V gene encodes CDR1 LNHDA and CDR2 SQIVND (reference sequence). V lost 5 bases to trimming and J lost 0 bases, with 14 bases between them. The CDR3 DNA reads as TGTGCCAGTAGTCAAAGGGGGGACTTCTCTGGGGCCAACGTCCTGACTTTC. Translated: CASSQRGDFSGANVLTF.

The gene calls are TRBV18 and TRBJ1-1; D not certain. Germline CDR1 and CDR2: KGHSH and LQKENI. The CDR3 sequence is 13 residues long. V was cut by 6 bases and J by 1 base, with 9 bases left in between. The CDR3 region has the DNA TGTGCCAGCTCGGATCAGAAGAACACTGAAGCTTTCTTT. Translated, it gives CASSDQKNTEAFF.

This clone appeared once. The V call is TRBV5-1, the J call TRBJ2-7; 8 bases line up with TRBD2. Germline V gene lookup returns CDR1 SGHRS and CDR2 YFSETQ. The CDR3 spans 15 residues. V trimming: 0 bases; J trimming: 2 bases; junction bases outside the gene matches: 4. The CDR3 here is CASSLVASGPYEQYF. The DNA for the CDR3 is TGCGCCAGCAGCTTGGTGGCTAGCGGGCCCTACGAGCAGTACTTC.

The chain employs TRBV21-1 and TRBJ1-2; TRBD1, the table's D call, lacks a check against the DNA. TRBV21-1 is deemed a pseudogene. The length of the CDR3 is 13 residues. The CDR3: CASSTRQGRGYTF. For the CDR3, the DNA is TGTGCCAGCAGCACTAGACAGGGGCGGGGCTACACCTTC.

The table lists this clone with a count of one. The chain carries TRBV2 and TRBJ1-1; D is unresolved. The CDR3 length is 12 residues. With 4 bases removed from V and 4 bases from J, the gap between germline ends came to 7 bases. The germline V gene encodes CDR1 SNHLY and CDR2 FYNNEI. In DNA, the CDR3 is TGTGCCAGCAGTGCGTGGGGCACTGAAGCTTTCTTT. Protein product: CASSAWGTEAFF.

The chain joins TRBV7-9 to TRBJ2-5; unclear D gene. CDR1 is SEHNR, CDR2 FQNEAQ, per germline (reference sequence). With 3 bases removed from V and 1 base from J, the gap between germline ends came to 0 bases. The CDR3 runs to 11 residues. CDR3 in DNA: TGTGCCAGCAGCTTCCAAGAGACCCAGTACTTC. Translated: CASSFQETQYF.

The rearrangement uses TRBV19 and TRBJ1-5; the D gene is possibly TRBD1 (6 bases). Germline loops: CDR1 LNHDA, CDR2 SQIVND (reference sequence). V was clipped by 3 bases and J by 2 bases, with 14 bases between them. This CDR3 region has 16 residues. DNA for the CDR3: TGTGCCAGTAGTATTAGGACAGCCTTGGGCAATCAGCCCCAGCATTTT. Its protein product is CASSIRTALGNQPQHF.

The chain carries TRBV19 and TRBJ1-1; D ambiguous. Trimming stripped 5 bases from V and 2 bases from J, with 6 bases between. The CDR3 is 12 residues long. The V gene's germline CDR1 is LNHDA and CDR2 SQIVND (reference sequence). The CDR3 spells CASSPSNTEAFF. CDR3 in DNA: TGTGCCAGTAGTCCCTCAAACACTGAAGCTTTCTTT. Based on the CDR3 plus reference TRBV19 and TRBJ1-1, the full variable domain is DGGITQSPKYLFRKEGQNVTLSCEQNLNHDAMYWYRQDPGQGLRLIYYSQIVNDFQKGDIAEGYSVSREKKESFPLTVTSAQKNPTAFYLCASSPSNTEAFFGQGTRLTVV.

The chain carries TRBV28 and TRBJ1-2; D ambiguous. The ends were cut back, 4 bases at V and 7 bases at J, with 10 bases in the middle. Germline lookup yields CDR1 MDHEN and CDR2 SYDVKM. The CDR3 spans 12 residues. The CDR3 coding sequence is TGTGCCAGCAGTTCGACGGACCGTGGCTACACCTTC. Translated, it gives CASSSTDRGYTF.

CDR3 in amino acids: CATSRDKGGFQPQHF. DNA of the CDR3: TGTGCCACCAGCAGAGATAAGGGGGGGTTCCAGCCCCAGCATTTT. The chain has TRBV15 and TRBJ1-5; D might be TRBD1 (6 bases). There are 15 residues in the CDR3. Trimming shortened V by 0 bases and J by 7 bases, and 13 bases separated the two germline ends. CDR1 and CDR2 (germline): LNHNV, YYDKDF (reference sequence).

The chain employs TRBV27 and TRBJ2-7, with D possibly being TRBD1 (5 bases). The CDR3 is 15 amino acids. Per germline, CDR1 MNHEY and CDR2 SMNVEV (reference sequence). Trimming cost V 3 bases and J 2 bases, with 14 bases left between them. In DNA, the CDR3 is TGTGCCAGCAGTTTCATATCGGCAGGGACCTACGAGCAGTACTTC. This codes for CASSFISAGTYEQYF.